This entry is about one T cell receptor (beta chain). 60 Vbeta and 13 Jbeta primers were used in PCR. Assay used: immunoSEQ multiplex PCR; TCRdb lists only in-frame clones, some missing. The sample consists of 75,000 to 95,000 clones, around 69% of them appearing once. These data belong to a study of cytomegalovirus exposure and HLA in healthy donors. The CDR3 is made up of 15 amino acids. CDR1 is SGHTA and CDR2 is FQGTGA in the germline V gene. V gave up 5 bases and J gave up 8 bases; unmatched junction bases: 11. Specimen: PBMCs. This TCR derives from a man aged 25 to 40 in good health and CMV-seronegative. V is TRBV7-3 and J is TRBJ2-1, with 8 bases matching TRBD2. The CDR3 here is CASSLGTRGRDEQFF. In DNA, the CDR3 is TGTGCCAGCAGCCTCGGGACTAGAGGTCGCGATGAGCAGTTCTTC.